A selection of T cell receptor beta chains follows, all from one sample in a study of shared clonotypes between healthy human individuals. Using immunoSEQ multiplex PCR, the repertoire was profiled, and TCRdb retains in-frame clones only, with some absent. The sample shows some 1 million clones, around 74% of them seen only once. Sequencing was carried out using memory CD4+ T cells sorted from blood. The receptor source for this set is a man between 18 and 29 years old in good health. Both conserved end residues are trimmed from each CDR3. Size values are once, few and many counts, or a class for expanded clones, and some rows have none.

9	TRBV29-1	-	TRBJ2-5	SVRFWETQY
12	TRBV6-1	-	TRBJ2-7	ASQRLADSYEQY
11	TRBV6-5	-	TRBJ2-7	ASGGQGSYEQY
13	TRBV7-2	-	TRBJ2-3	ASSLGGLSTDTQY
13	TRBV7-2	-	TRBJ2-1	ASSLGGGTYNEQF
15	TRBV28	-	TRBJ1-5	ASSSSRGRGDNQPQH
12	TRBV29-1	-	TRBJ1-1	SGVQGAENTEAF
15	TRBV5-6	-	TRBJ2-2	ASSPGLGQGTPGELF
14	TRBV19	-	TRBJ2-4	ASSIVPQGPRNIQY
13	TRBV5-1	-	TRBJ2-1	ASSYLTSGYNEQF
14	TRBV5-4	-	TRBJ1-6	ASSQDRGQMNSPLH
17	TRBV12-1	-	TRBJ1-2	ASSFGRPGHRCLNYGYT
12	TRBV5-1	once	TRBJ2-3	ASSSGTSTDTQY
12	TRBV4-1	-	TRBJ1-5	ASSQTGGNQPQH
12	TRBV6-4	-	TRBJ1-1	ASSPGTGDGEAF